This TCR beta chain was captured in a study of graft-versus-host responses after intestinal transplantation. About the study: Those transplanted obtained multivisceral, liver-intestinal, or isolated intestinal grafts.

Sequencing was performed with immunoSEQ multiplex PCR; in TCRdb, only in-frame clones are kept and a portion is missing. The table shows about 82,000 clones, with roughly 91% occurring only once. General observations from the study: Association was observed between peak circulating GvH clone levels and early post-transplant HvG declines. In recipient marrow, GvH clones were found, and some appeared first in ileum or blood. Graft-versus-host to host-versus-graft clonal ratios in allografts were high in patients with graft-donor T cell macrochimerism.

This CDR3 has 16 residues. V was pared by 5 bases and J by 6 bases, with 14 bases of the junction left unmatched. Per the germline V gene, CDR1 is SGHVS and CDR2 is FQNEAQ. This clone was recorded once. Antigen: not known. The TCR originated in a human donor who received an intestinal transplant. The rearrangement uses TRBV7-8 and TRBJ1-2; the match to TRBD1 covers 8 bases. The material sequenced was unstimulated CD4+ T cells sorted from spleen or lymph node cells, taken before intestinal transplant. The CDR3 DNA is TGTGCCAGCAGCACTAGCAGGACAGGGAAGGTGGATGGCTACACCTTC. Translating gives CASSTSRTGKVDGYTF. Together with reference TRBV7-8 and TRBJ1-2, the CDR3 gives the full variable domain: GAGVSQSPRYKVAKRGQDVALRCDPISGHVSLFWYQQALGQGPEFLTYFQNEAQLDKSGLPSDRFFAERPEGSVSTLKIQRTQQEDSAVYLCASSTSRTGKVDGYTFGSGTRLTVV.